The clone carrying this T cell receptor beta chain was detected many times. The data were obtained in a study of low-dose radiotherapy and immunotherapy resistance in tumors. This CDR3 has 14 residues. Germline CDR1 LNHDA, CDR2 SQIVND (reference sequence). Trimming took off 6 bases at V and 8 bases at J, with 19 bases between the two ends. The time point was: before trial treatment. Primers used for first-strand cDNA, a TRAV- and TRBV-specific set, covered both alpha and beta chains. TCRs were put through roughly 19 PCR cycles of amplification with Phusion. A constant-region primer and the V-primer adapter served as the primer pair. MiXCR, run by TCRdb on the reads, gives a single entry per CDR3 protein. The repertoire has tens of thousands of distinct CDR3 sequences, about 25% of them found once; the top ten carry about 6%.

This chain joins TRBV19 and TRBJ1-2; D unresolved. The specimen comprised PBMCs, sampled before treatment. The receptor comes from a male donor with prostate cancer. The chain's CDR3 is CASRGMDRQRGYTF. The DNA of the CDR3 is TGTGCCAGTAGGGGGATGGACCGTCAGCGGGGCTACACCTTC.